The source of this TCR beta chain is a study of early T cells in non-severe SARS-CoV-2 infection. Across the study: The input, bulk RNA from unsorted whole blood, was sequenced, and chains were unpaired.

TCRdb redid the calling of the 5' RACE reads with MiXCR, one entry per CDR3 protein. This sample carries some 61,000 distinct CDR3 sequences, about 10% of them seen once, and the ten largest clones take roughly 4.5%. This clonotype was picked up many times. Antigen specificity is unknown. Overall study results and limits: VDJdb matching skewed toward anti-spike CD8 responses, missing private and CD4 specificities.

The CDR3 sequence is 15 residues long. CDR1 is SGHTA and CDR2 is FQGNSA in the germline V gene. V lost 5 bases and J lost 0, with 11 bases in between. The rearrangement links TRBV7-2 to TRBJ2-1, with D perhaps given as TRBD1 or TRBD2 (5 bases each). The source material was whole blood. The source is an adult who was a healthcare worker with PCR-confirmed SARS-CoV-2 infection or an uninfected control (not recorded which). CDR3 region: CASSRGSGSYNEQFF. The CDR3 DNA reads as TGTGCCAGCAGCAGGGGCAGCGGCTCCTACAATGAGCAGTTCTTC.